A single T cell receptor (beta chain) is shown here with its context. The data were obtained in a study of blood T cell repertoires in COVID-19. Germline V gene sequence: CDR1 LGHDT, CDR2 YNNKEL (reference sequence). With 1 base clipped from V and 5 bases from J, the junction kept 17 bases outside the gene matches. CDR3 length: 20 amino acids. Sequenced by immunoSEQ multiplex PCR; TCRdb stores in-frame clones only, minus some. This table has fewer than 300,000 clones, approximately 81% appearing once. V is TRBV3-1 (or the pseudogene TRBV3-2) and J is TRBJ2-1, with 10 nucleotides matching TRBD2. The specimen was peripheral blood. The sequence came from a woman between 18 and 29 years old with acute or convalescent COVID-19. The CDR3 spells CASSQVASVVWLAGDNEQFF. DNA of the CDR3: TGTGCCAGCAGCCAAGTTGCTTCGGTCGTCTGGCTAGCGGGGGACAATGAGCAGTTCTTC.